This TCR beta chain was identified during a study of spatial heterogeneity in lung cancer. Study-level information: Within raw reads, each unique TCR and UMI combination appeared on average more than ten times.

This CDR3 has 14 residues. Germline lookup yields CDR1 MNHEY and CDR2 SMNVEV (reference sequence). V was pared by 2 bases and J by 6 bases, with 5 bases of the junction left unmatched. As concerns this clonotype: Its antigen is not identified. Since a much larger clone is just one base distant, this may be a read error.

In the library, each TCR cDNA molecule bore its own unique molecular identifier. Using its own MiXCR run on the 5' RACE reads, TCRdb lists one record per CDR3 protein. The sample lists 20,000 to 25,000 distinct CDR3 sequences; 4% to 5% were seen once. Study results and caveats: Ubiquitous expanded tumor TCRs appeared in blood more at resection than follow-up.

Regarding time point: sample taken at primary tumor resection. The sequenced material consisted of unsorted whole RNA from tumor, nontumor lung or frozen PBMC. Donation came from some 72 patients with untreated early-stage non-small cell lung cancer. The sample was PBMCs, taken at surgery. The TCR was taken from a male donor with early-stage non-small cell lung cancer. V gene TRBV27 combines with J gene TRBJ2-3, with 7 positions matching TRBD1. The CDR3, as DNA: TGTGCCAGCAGTTTAACAGGGGATGGCGATACGCAGTATTTT. The encoded protein is CASSLTGDGDTQYF.